Listed here are 28 T cell receptor beta chains from one sample, sequenced in a study of blood T cell repertoires in COVID-19 (dated by TCRdb to 2020 to 2021). The library was built by means of the immunoSEQ multiplex PCR assay. The clones in this table, taken by TCRdb from immuneACCESS, are in-frame only. Not every clone is retained; where verified, under half of the shortfall comes from an unresolved V gene, and the cause of the rest is unknown. This sample holds 250,000 to 350,000 clones; around 86% were observed only once. Of the sample, 2.5% to 3.5% is held by the ten largest clones. The sample taken for sequencing was peripheral blood. All receptors come from a woman between 25 and 40 years old with active or convalescent COVID-19.

The chain combines TRBV27 with TRBJ2-3; TRBD2 is a possible D gene (6 bases). V gave up 6 bases and J gave up 4 bases, with 23 bases separating them. The CDR3 length is 17 residues. Per germline, CDR1 MNHEY and CDR2 SMNVEV (reference sequence). CDR3 coding DNA: TGTGCCAGCAGCCCGCCACGGAGGGGAATTAGGGCAGATACGCAGTATTTT. It encodes CASSPPRRGIRADTQYF.

V gene TRBV4-3 combines with J gene TRBJ2-7; 10 positions match TRBD2. The CDR3 is 16 residues long. Germline lookup yields CDR1 LGHNA and CDR2 YSLEER. Trimming removed 5 bases from V and 5 bases from J; junction bases left unmatched: 12. In nucleotides, the CDR3 is TGCGCCAGCAGCTACACCTTAGCGGGGGGTCGGGACGAGCAGTACTTC. Amino acid sequence: CASSYTLAGGRDEQYF.

The gene calls are TRBV6-1 and TRBJ2-7; a weak D match, TRBD1 (5 bases). With 1 base removed from V and 5 bases from J, the gap between germline ends came to 6 bases. Germline CDR1 reads MNHNS; CDR2 reads SASEGT. The CDR3 sequence is 12 residues long. The CDR3 loop is CASSEGGHEQYF. The DNA for the CDR3 is TGTGCCAGCAGTGAAGGGGGCCACGAGCAGTACTTC.

This clone was picked up one time. The V and J genes are TRBV5-1 and TRBJ2-1; 7 bases align to TRBD2. The CDR3 contains 14 residues. Unmatched junction bases numbered 5, after V lost 4 bases and J lost 4 bases. The germline gives CDR1 SGHRS, CDR2 YFSETQ. The CDR3 DNA follows: TGCGCCAGCAGCAAGGGACTACTTTACAATGAGCAGTTCTTC. Translated: CASSKGLLYNEQFF. The full variable domain, in which reference TRBV5-1 and TRBJ2-1 provide the parts outside the CDR3, is KAGVTQTPRYLIKTRGQQVTLSCSPISGHRSVSWYQQTPGQGLQFLFEYFSETQRNKGNFPGRFSGRQFSNSRSEMNVSTLELGDSALYLCASSKGLLYNEQFFGPGTRLTVL.

In this sample, this clone turned up once. This chain connects TRBV10-3 to TRBJ2-2, with D possibly matching TRBD2 (6 bases). Per the germline V gene, CDR1 is ENHRY and CDR2 is SYGVKD. V was cut by 9 bases and J by 2 bases, with 13 bases left in between. The CDR3 spans 14 residues. The chain's CDR3 is CAIKQGGNTGELFF. CDR3 DNA sequence: TGTGCCATTAAGCAGGGAGGCAACACCGGGGAGCTGTTTTTT.

This clone was seen once. V usage is TRBV6-1 and J usage is TRBJ2-3, with D uncertain. The CDR3 spans 19 residues. CDR1 and CDR2 (germline): MNHNS, SASEGT. Deletions cut 2 bases from V and 4 bases from J, with 25 bases between. CDR3 DNA sequence: TGTGCCAGCAGTGAACGGAAGTCCTTACTGCGACCACAGCCAGATACGCAGTATTTT. This sequence encodes CASSERKSLLRPQPDTQYF.

The chain carries TRBV6-5 and TRBJ1-2, with a weak D call TRBD1 (6 bases). The CDR3 is 14 residues long. From germline, CDR1 is MNHEY and CDR2 SVGAGI. V lost 6 bases, J lost 4 bases, and 15 bases lay in between. The CDR3 sequence is CASRSTGMGYGYTF. The CDR3 DNA is TGTGCCAGCAGATCTACAGGGATGGGCTATGGCTACACCTTC.

The chain is built from TRBV24-1 and TRBJ1-5; the D gene is possibly TRBD1 (6 bases). Germline CDR1 reads KGHDR; CDR2 reads SFDVKD. Between the trimmed V and J ends, which lost 0 bases and 0 bases, there was a span of 11 bases. This CDR3 has 17 residues. The CDR3, as DNA: TGTGCCACCAGTGATTTGCCCCGACAGGTTAGCAATCAGCCCCAGCATTTT. This gives the protein CATSDLPRQVSNQPQHF.

V is TRBV2 and J is TRBJ1-6; a weak D match, TRBD1 (5 bases). V lost 8 bases, J lost 4 bases, and 12 bases lay in between. The CDR3 sequence is 14 residues long. Germline lookup yields CDR1 SNHLY and CDR2 FYNNEI. CDR3 nucleotide sequence: TGTGCCAGCGGACCGGGACTATATAATTCACCCCTCCACTTT. This sequence encodes CASGPGLYNSPLHF.

A remark on this clone: Other DNA sequences of this sample code for an identical CDR3. J is TRBJ2-5 and V is TRBV5-1, with TRBD2 matching over 11 bases. Germline V gene lookup returns CDR1 SGHRS and CDR2 YFSETQ. V lost 0 bases to trimming and J lost 2 bases; unmatched junction nucleotides: 0. The CDR3 has 15 residues. The CDR3 nucleotides are TGCGCCAGCAGCTTGGTAGCGGGGGGGCAAGAGACCCAGTACTTC. It is translated as CASSLVAGGQETQYF.

The rearrangement joins TRBV7-2 to TRBJ2-2; possibly TRBD1 for D (7 bases). Germline V lookup: CDR1 SGHTA, CDR2 FQGNSA. The CDR3 is made up of 15 amino acids. Trimming stripped 2 bases from V and 3 bases from J, with 10 bases between. The CDR3 region has the DNA TGTGCCAGCAGCTTACAGGGGGGTGACACCGGGGAGCTGTTTTTT. Protein: CASSLQGGDTGELFF.

A note on this clone: Other DNA sequences within the sample encode an identical CDR3. The rearrangement uses TRBV5-5 and TRBJ2-7; D uncertain. V was cut by 0 bases and J by 1 base, with 8 bases left in between. Germline CDR1 SGHKS, CDR2 YYEKEE (reference sequence). This CDR3 spans 14 amino acids. The CDR3 protein is CASSLGGSSYEQYF. For the CDR3, the DNA is TGTGCCAGCAGCTTGGGCGGCTCTTCCTACGAGCAGTACTTC.

The V gene is TRBV6-5, the J gene TRBJ2-1; perhaps TRBD2 as D (6 bases). The length of the CDR3 is 13 residues. CDR1 is MNHEY and CDR2 is SVGAGI in the germline V gene. V lost 4 bases, J lost 10 bases, and 14 bases lay in between. CDR3 in amino acids: CASSSSRRGEQFF. The CDR3 nucleotides read TGTGCCAGCAGTTCCTCCCGGAGGGGAGAGCAGTTCTTC.

The chain carries TRBV6-5 and TRBJ2-1, with a possible D match to TRBD2 (6 bases). From germline, CDR1 is MNHEY and CDR2 SVGAGI. This CDR3 has 14 amino acids. Trimming pared 2 bases from V and 9 bases from J, leaving 14 bases between. CDR3 DNA sequence: TGTGCCAGCAGTTACACCCTGTTGGAGGGTGAGCAGTTCTTC. Translating it yields CASSYTLLEGEQFF.

The rearrangement uses TRBV6-5 and TRBJ1-1, with D unresolved. V shed 2 bases and J shed 0 bases, with 4 bases lying between them. The CDR3 sequence is 13 residues long. Germline V lookup: CDR1 MNHEY, CDR2 SVGAGI. The CDR3: CASSYALNTEAFF. The CDR3 DNA reads TGTGCCAGCAGTTACGCGTTGAACACTGAAGCTTTCTTT.

This sequence joins TRBV5-1 and TRBJ1-6, with no clear D. The CDR3 loop spans 15 amino acids. Germline assignment: CDR1 SGHRS and CDR2 YFSETQ. V shed 2 bases and J shed 5 bases, with 11 bases lying between them. CDR3 DNA sequence: TGCGCCAGCAGCTTATTAGAAACCCATAATTCACCCCTCCACTTT. It encodes CASSLLETHNSPLHF.

The chain links TRBV6-2 or TRBV6-3 to TRBJ2-7; D is perhaps TRBD1 (7 bases). The CDR3 covers 14 residues. Germline V gene lookup returns CDR1 MNHEY and CDR2 SVGEGT. V lost 5 bases, J lost 3 bases, and 14 bases lay in between. CDR3 residues: CASSGGTANYEQYF. CDR3 sequence (DNA): TGTGCCAGCAGTGGGGGGACAGCGAACTACGAGCAGTACTTC.

This sequence joins TRBV5-4 and TRBJ1-6; D possibly corresponds to TRBD1 (5 bases). The V and J ends lost 10 bases and 11 bases respectively, with 16 bases between them. Germline V gene lookup returns CDR1 SGHNT and CDR2 YYREEE (reference sequence). The CDR3 consists of 12 residues. The CDR3 is CAVGGAGTPLHF. The CDR3 coding sequence is TGTGCCGTGGGGGGAGCCGGCACACCCCTCCACTTT.

Points on this clone: At the DNA level, this CDR3 is encoded by other sequences in the same sample as well. The CDR3 sequence: CASSSGGGSYNEQFF. The CDR3, as DNA: TGTGCCAGCAGCTCGGGGGGTGGCTCCTACAATGAGCAGTTCTTC. V gene TRBV5-4 combines with J gene TRBJ2-1, with 7 bases matching TRBD2. The ends lost 3 bases at V and 0 bases at J; junction bases unmatched: 3. The germline V gene has CDR1 SGHNT and CDR2 YYREEE (reference sequence). The CDR3 extends over 15 amino acids. Variable domain in full (rest from reference TRBV5-4 and TRBJ2-1): ETGVTQSPTHLIKTRGQQVTLRCSSQSGHNTVSWYQQALGQGPQFIFQYYREEENGRGNFPPRFSGLQFPNYSSELNVNALELDDSALYLCASSSGGGSYNEQFFGPGTRLTVL.

J is TRBJ2-3 and V is TRBV4-1; no clear D gene. This CDR3 has 14 amino acids. V gave up 0 bases and J gave up 2 bases, with 6 bases separating them. Germline CDR1 is MGHRA and CDR2 is YSYEKL. The CDR3 loop reads CASSQDPITDTQYF. For the CDR3, the DNA is TGCGCCAGCAGCCAAGACCCAATCACAGATACGCAGTATTTT.

V and J are TRBV6-5 and TRBJ1-2, with D perhaps matching TRBD1 (5 bases). The germline V and J ends were trimmed by 7 bases and 5 bases, with 14 bases remaining between them. The V gene's germline CDR1 is MNHEY and CDR2 SVGAGI. The CDR3 runs 13 residues. CDR3 sequence (DNA): TGTGCCAGCAAGGGGACTTTCGCTTATGGCTACACCTTC. Translating it yields CASKGTFAYGYTF.

The chain carries TRBV5-8 and TRBJ1-1, with 7 bases aligning to TRBD1. Germline V CDR1 and CDR2: SGHTS, YDEGEE. The CDR3 has 15 residues. The V and J ends lost 2 bases and 1 base, in that order; junction bases with no gene match: 5. The CDR3 protein is CASSFDRVRNTEAFF. The CDR3 DNA is TGTGCCAGCAGCTTCGACAGGGTCCGGAACACTGAAGCTTTCTTT.

In its sample, this clone was seen a few times. The V gene is TRBV2, the J gene TRBJ1-6; no clear D gene. In germline, CDR1 is SNHLY, CDR2 FYNNEI. V was trimmed by 6 bases and J by 10 bases, leaving 13 bases between them. The CDR3 consists of 13 residues. The CDR3 DNA reads TGTGCCAGCAGCCGGGAGGGAGGATCACCCCTCCACTTT. It yields the protein CASSREGGSPLHF.

The genes are TRBV2 and TRBJ2-3; 14 bases fit TRBD2. The ends lost 6 bases at V and 2 bases at J; junction bases unmatched: 4. Germline lookup yields CDR1 SNHLY and CDR2 FYNNEI. The CDR3 is 16 amino acids. CDR3 DNA: TGTGCCAGCAGCGAGGGACTAGCGGGGGACACAGATACGCAGTATTTT. Its protein product is CASSEGLAGDTDTQYF. Variable domain in full (rest from reference TRBV2 and TRBJ2-3): EPEVTQTPSHQVTQMGQEVILRCVPISNHLYFYWYRQILGQKVEFLVSFYNNEISEKSEIFDDQFSVERPDGSNFTLKIRSTKLEDSAMYFCASSEGLAGDTDTQYFGPGTRLTVL.

This clone occurred a few times. This CDR3 is CASSLFPGHTGETQYF. DNA of the CDR3: TGTGCCAGCAGTTTATTCCCTGGTCACACGGGAGAGACCCAGTACTTC. The chain employs TRBV28 and TRBJ2-5; D ambiguous. CDR1 and CDR2 from the germline V gene are MDHEN and SYDVKM. The CDR3 runs 16 residues. Between the trimmed V and J ends, which lost 1 base and 4 bases, there was a span of 16 bases.

The chain is built from TRBV6-5 and TRBJ1-4; 7 positions match TRBD1. The CDR3 is 14 residues long. V gave up 6 bases and J gave up 5 bases; unmatched junction bases: 6. Germline-derived CDR1 and CDR2 are MNHEY and SVGAGI. The CDR3 DNA reads as TGTGCCAGCAGCGTGACAGGGTTAAATGAAAAACTGTTTTTT. The encoded protein is CASSVTGLNEKLFF.

This rearrangement joins TRBV30 to TRBJ1-5; no clear D. Germline CDR1 and CDR2: GTSNPN and SVGIG (reference sequence). CDR3 length: 14 residues. The ends were cut back, 1 base at V and 2 bases at J, with 9 bases in the middle. The CDR3 coding sequence is TGTGCCTGGAGTGGAAAGGGAGGCAATCAGCCCCAGCATTTT. Protein: CAWSGKGGNQPQHF.

The chain couples TRBV6-2 or TRBV6-3 to TRBJ2-7, with TRBD1 matching 8 bases. The CDR3 has 15 amino acids. V was pared by 4 bases and J by 7 bases, with 12 bases of the junction left unmatched. Germline V gene sequence: CDR1 MNHEY, CDR2 SVGEGT. The CDR3 DNA reads TGTGCCAGCAGTTCTCCCGGGACAGGAGTTTATGAGCAGTACTTC. It encodes CASSSPGTGVYEQYF.